This T cell receptor beta chain was obtained from a study of blood T cell repertoires in COVID-19. The ends were cut back, 0 bases at V and 7 bases at J, with 15 bases in the middle. CDR3 length equals 14 residues. From germline, CDR1 is GTSNPN and CDR2 SVGIG (reference sequence). Original processing notes: Cell counts per sample came from amplifying reference gene primers. Assay used: immunoSEQ multiplex PCR; TCRdb lists only in-frame clones, some missing. V, J and clone size are those of that table, while D and trimming were read from the DNA. Among a few hundred thousand clones listed, roughly 90% were seen once.

Source material: PBMCs or T cells enriched from blood (not recorded which). This clonotype originated in a woman aged 25 to 39 who had recovered from COVID-19. V usage is TRBV30 and J usage is TRBJ1-2; a possible D gene is TRBD1 (6 bases). The CDR3 is CAWSVRGRGVGYTF. The CDR3 DNA follows: TGTGCCTGGAGTGTACGTGGCAGGGGTGTTGGCTACACCTTC. Looking up the rest from reference TRBV30 and TRBJ1-2 gives the full variable domain: SQTIHQWPATLVQPVGSPLSLECTVEGTSNPNLYWYRQAAGRGLQLLFYSVGIGQISSEVPQNLSASRPQDRQFILSSKKLLLSDSGFYLCAWSVRGRGVGYTFGSGTRLTVV.